Below, 18 T cell receptor beta chains from the same sample are listed, as sequenced in a study of cytomegalovirus exposure and HLA in healthy donors. The PCR was carried out with 60 Vbeta primers and 13 Jbeta primers. Clones were sequenced by immunoSEQ multiplex PCR, and TCRdb holds only the in-frame ones, with some missing. The sample features roughly 120,000 clones, with under 1.3% in its top ten. Material for sequencing was PBMCs. These receptors all stem from a man in his late teens or twenties in good health and CMV-seronegative.

The CDR3 loop reads CASSQQGGEKLFF. In DNA, the CDR3 is TGTGCCAGCAGCCAACAGGGAGGAGAAAAACTGTTTTTT. The chain combines TRBV4-2 with TRBJ1-4, with D maybe TRBD1 (5 bases). Germline V gene lookup returns CDR1 LGHNA and CDR2 YNFKEQ. The CDR3 runs 13 residues. Trimming pared 2 bases from V and 8 bases from J, leaving 9 bases between.

The chain links TRBV7-2 to TRBJ2-2; 9 bases match TRBD2. Germline loops: CDR1 SGHTA, CDR2 FQGNSA. Germline trimming cut 5 bases from V and 0 bases from J; bases unmatched to any gene: 7. This CDR3 comprises 17 residues. As DNA, the CDR3 is TGTGCCAGCAGCCCTGTAGCGGGAGTTACGAACACCGGGGAGCTGTTTTTT. Translated: CASSPVAGVTNTGELFF.

V is TRBV4-2 and J is TRBJ2-5; tentative D call: TRBD1 (5 bases). Near its end, the DNA agrees better with TRBJ2-7, so the J call may be wrong. Germline CDR1 LGHNA, CDR2 YNFKEQ. This CDR3 comprises 15 residues. The CDR3 is CASSQEGRAYYEQYF. In nucleotides, the CDR3 is TGTGCCAGCAGCCAAGAGGGCAGGGCCTACTACGAGCAGTACTTC.

The chain has TRBV5-1 and TRBJ1-1; 9 positions agree with TRBD1. Germline CDR1 is SGHRS and CDR2 is YFSETQ. The CDR3 loop spans 15 amino acids. The junction had 10 bases not matched to a gene; V was cut back by 4 bases and J by 6 bases. CDR3 nucleotide sequence: TGCGCCAGCAGCCACCCGGGACAGGGTCAATCTGAAGCTTTCTTT. This sequence encodes CASSHPGQGQSEAFF.

The rearrangement uses TRBV27 and TRBJ2-1; 11 bases fit TRBD2. The germline CDR1 and CDR2 sequences are MNHEY and SMNVEV (reference sequence). This CDR3 spans 15 amino acids. V trimming: 4 bases; J trimming: 10 bases; junction bases outside the gene matches: 9. The CDR3 spells CASSSPLAGVGEQFF. CDR3 nucleotide sequence: TGTGCCAGCAGTTCCCCACTAGCGGGAGTAGGGGAGCAGTTCTTC.

The J gene is TRBJ1-1, the V gene TRBV5-1, with a possible D match to TRBD1 (6 bases). Germline CDR1 and CDR2: SGHRS and YFSETQ. This CDR3 comprises 18 residues. The germline V and J ends were trimmed by 1 base and 3 bases, with 22 bases remaining between them. The CDR3 bases are TGCGCCAGCAGCTTGAGTCTCGCCGACGGGGGGCGAGACACTGAAGCTTTCTTT. Protein product: CASSLSLADGGRDTEAFF.

The chain employs TRBV7-3 and TRBJ1-1; possibly TRBD1 for D (5 bases). Germline CDR1 SGHTA, CDR2 FQGTGA. V was shortened by 2 bases and J by 5 bases, with 15 bases between the two germline ends. CDR3 length: 15 amino acids. CDR3 loop: CASSLVRARGTEAFF. The CDR3 DNA reads TGTGCCAGCAGCTTAGTCAGGGCGCGGGGGACTGAAGCTTTCTTT.

The V gene is TRBV5-1, the J gene TRBJ2-7; weak D call: TRBD1 (5 bases). Germline V gene lookup returns CDR1 SGHRS and CDR2 YFSETQ. Trimming stripped 1 base from V and 1 base from J, with 9 bases between. The CDR3 runs 14 residues. Here the CDR3 DNA reads TGCGCCAGCAGCTTGTTGCAGGGATCCTACGAGCAGTACTTC. This gives the protein CASSLLQGSYEQYF.

The chain carries TRBV9 and TRBJ2-7; 10 bases are shared with TRBD1. In germline, CDR1 is SGDLS, CDR2 YYNGEE. The CDR3 spans 14 residues. The trim removed 3 bases at V and 5 bases at J, leaving 5 bases unmatched. In nucleotides, the CDR3 is TGTGCCAGCAGCGGACCGGGACAGGGGAACGAGCAGTACTTC. This encodes CASSGPGQGNEQYF.

This rearrangement joins TRBV5-1 to TRBJ2-7; TRBD2 aligns across 7 bases. CDR1 and CDR2 from the germline V gene are SGHRS and YFSETQ. Trimming took 5 bases from V and 7 from J; bases not matched to a gene: 12. This CDR3 is built from 14 residues. The CDR3 reads CASSPEGRAGEQYF. The CDR3 nucleotides are TGCGCCAGCAGTCCGGAAGGGAGGGCGGGAGAGCAGTACTTC.

V is TRBV19 and J is TRBJ1-5; no definite D call. The CDR3 covers 14 residues. Germline lookup yields CDR1 LNHDA and CDR2 SQIVND (reference sequence). V lost 3 bases to trimming and J lost 7 bases, with 13 bases between them. The CDR3 DNA sequence: TGTGCCAGTAGTATTGCGGGATACCGCCAGCCCCAGCATTTT. It yields the protein CASSIAGYRQPQHF.

The V gene is TRBV7-9, the J gene TRBJ1-2; 7 bases are a match to TRBD1. The ends lost 3 bases at V and 7 bases at J; junction bases unmatched: 5. CDR3 length equals 13 residues. From germline, CDR1 is SEHNR and CDR2 FQNEAQ (reference sequence). The CDR3 region has the DNA TGTGCCAGCAGCTTCGGACAGGCAGTTGGCTACACCTTC. It yields the protein CASSFGQAVGYTF.

The chain recombines TRBV15 with TRBJ2-7; D not resolved. The germline V gene has CDR1 LNHNV and CDR2 YYDKDF (reference sequence). The CDR3 sequence is 13 residues long. Trimming removed 0 bases from V and 4 bases from J, with 7 bases in between. CDR3 region: CATSRDFNYEQYF. The CDR3 nucleotides read TGTGCCACCAGCAGAGATTTCAATTACGAGCAGTACTTC.

The genes are TRBV11-2 and TRBJ1-5; D is possibly TRBD1 (6 bases). Germline V lookup: CDR1 SGHAT, CDR2 FQNNGV. The CDR3 length is 15 residues. The V end was cut by 1 base, the J end by 2 bases, with 9 bases between. In DNA form, the CDR3 reads TGTGCCAGCAGCTTAGGGGGGCTCGGCAATCAGCCCCAGCATTTT. Translation gives CASSLGGLGNQPQHF.

The genes are TRBV5-1 and TRBJ1-2; D remains unclear. Trimming stripped 3 bases from V and 10 bases from J, with 16 bases between. The CDR3 loop spans 13 amino acids. The germline CDR1 and CDR2 sequences are SGHRS and YFSETQ. The CDR3 reads CASSSGTPGDYTF. CDR3 in DNA: TGCGCCAGCAGCTCCGGCACACCCGGGGACTACACCTTC.

This chain joins TRBV9 and TRBJ2-6; D remains unclear. V lost 2 bases and J 2 bases, leaving 17 bases between the germline ends. This CDR3 contains 18 residues. Germline V lookup: CDR1 SGDLS, CDR2 YYNGEE. This CDR3 reads CASSVHGVGTAGANVLTF. CDR3 coding DNA: TGTGCCAGCAGCGTCCACGGTGTAGGAACAGCTGGGGCCAACGTCCTGACTTTC.

The chain joins TRBV18 to TRBJ2-3; D gene unclear. This CDR3 has 15 residues. Germline loops: CDR1 KGHSH, CDR2 LQKENI. The V end was cut by 2 bases, the J end by 0 bases, with 9 bases between. CDR3 protein: CASSPTPTSTDTQYF. For the CDR3, the DNA is TGTGCCAGCTCACCAACCCCCACTAGCACAGATACGCAGTATTTT.

This chain joins TRBV7-2 and TRBJ2-1; 7 nucleotides match TRBD2. The germline CDR1 and CDR2 sequences are SGHTA and FQGNSA. This CDR3 is 15 amino acids long. V lost 5 bases and J lost 4; bases outside the gene matches: 8. This chain's CDR3 is CASSPRREKYNEQFF. CDR3 nucleotides: TGTGCCAGCAGCCCCCGGCGGGAGAAATACAATGAGCAGTTCTTC.